Listed below are T cell receptor beta chains from one sample, sequenced in a study of T cell changes during pregnancy in multiple sclerosis. Only in-frame clones appear in the TCRdb table, and some are missing; sequencing was by immunoSEQ multiplex PCR. The sample lists some 48,000 clones, 80% to 90% occurring once. The input for sequencing was CD8+ T cells from peripheral blood mononuclear cells, taken in the second trimester of pregnancy. The receptors originated from a female donor with multiple sclerosis, enrolled in a pregnancy study. Both conserved end residues are part of each CDR3. The D gene is left open where the match is weak.

D gene: .; CDR3 length: 14; V gene: TRBV19; CDR3 protein: CASSLDFETHGYTF
D gene: TRBD1; CDR3 length: 14; V gene: TRBV6-5; CDR3 protein: CASSRQGLDTEAFF
D gene: TRBD2; CDR3 length: 18; V gene: TRBV7-9; CDR3 protein: CASSWTSGGVVPSYEQYF
D gene: .; CDR3 length: 15; V gene: TRBV2; CDR3 protein: CASSGLQATNEKLFF
D gene: .; CDR3 length: 16; V gene: TRBV6-4; CDR3 protein: CASSVTHGGRVTEAFF
D gene: .; CDR3 length: 17; V gene: TRBV11-1; CDR3 protein: CASTPWVRGGPKETQYF
D gene: TRBD2; CDR3 length: 15; V gene: TRBV14; CDR3 protein: CASSRAAGLGDEQYF
D gene: .; CDR3 length: 14; V gene: TRBV5-4; CDR3 protein: CASSWVGGDYGYTF
D gene: TRBD1; CDR3 length: 16; V gene: TRBV7-8; CDR3 protein: CASSVSWTGVIGELFF
D gene: TRBD1; CDR3 length: 16; V gene: TRBV6-1; CDR3 protein: CASSESPGQANEKLFF
D gene: .; CDR3 length: 12; V gene: TRBV7-3; CDR3 protein: CASSSLAGEQFF
D gene: TRBD1; CDR3 length: 12; V gene: TRBV5-1; CDR3 protein: CASSSQGNEQYF